These 9 T cell receptor beta chains were sequenced from one sample in a study of human T cells and chemical hapten exposure (dated by TCRdb to the early 2020s). Library method: RACE. TCRdb lists the instrument as NextSeq 500. TCRdb cleaned the public reads at Q25 with fastp, built clones with MiXCR and kept in-frame beta chains. Rows are combined by CDR3 protein, so each entry shows the most common genes and DNA. The sample table records around 340,000 distinct CDR3 sequences; 5.5% to 8% of these occur just once. 8.4% of the sample belongs to the ten largest clones. Explained via the paper, the time point label denotes: patch test 1, 2 weeks after DPC sensitization. The treatment or condition label, read with the paper, signifies: therapeutic diphenylcyclopropenone sensitization with weekly scalp DPC. Sequenced here: whole blood, sampled in connection with sensitization to the hapten diphenylcyclopropenone (DPC). The source of these receptors is a woman aged 18-29 years with alopecia areata. Some clones in this sample may be carry-over from other donors' samples.

The gene calls are TRBV13 and TRBJ1-2; D is unresolved. Germline V gene sequence: CDR1 PRHDT, CDR2 FYEKMQ (reference sequence). V was shortened by 0 bases and J by 3 bases, with 17 bases between the two germline ends. This CDR3 contains 17 residues. CDR3: CASSLGIQDTGYYGYTF. CDR3 sequence (DNA): TGTGCCAGCAGCTTAGGAATCCAAGACACGGGCTACTATGGCTACACCTTC.

In its sample, this clonotype was seen a few times. The chain employs TRBV5-1 and TRBJ1-1, with no clear D. This CDR3 is built from 14 residues. V was pared by 0 bases and J by 4 bases, with 10 bases between. CDR1 SGHRS and CDR2 YFSETQ come from the germline V gene. The CDR3 DNA sequence: TGCGCCAGCAGCTTGGCCCCGGAAGCCACTGAAGCTTTCTTT. Translated: CASSLAPEATEAFF.

This clonotype occurred a few times. V gene TRBV27 combines with J gene TRBJ1-6, with TRBD1 matching 7 bases. Germline V lookup: CDR1 MNHEY, CDR2 SMNVEV (reference sequence). J lost 10 bases, V lost 5 bases, and 8 bases had no gene match. The CDR3 runs 14 residues. CDR3 amino acids: CASSIDRVRSPLHF. CDR3 DNA: TGTGCCAGCAGTATAGACAGGGTCCGGTCACCCCTCCACTTT.

This clonotype occurred a few times. The rearrangement links TRBV5-1 to TRBJ2-5; no definite D call. Germline V gene sequence: CDR1 SGHRS, CDR2 YFSETQ. Trimming shortened V by 2 bases and J by 0 bases, and 11 bases separated the two germline ends. The CDR3 has 15 residues. CDR3 in amino acids: CASSFLGSYQETQYF. DNA for the CDR3: TGCGCCAGCAGCTTTTTGGGCTCGTACCAAGAGACCCAGTACTTC. The variable domain in full, completed from reference TRBV5-1 and TRBJ2-5, reads KAGVTQTPRYLIKTRGQQVTLSCSPISGHRSVSWYQQTPGQGLQFLFEYFSETQRNKGNFPGRFSGRQFSNSRSEMNVSTLELGDSALYLCASSFLGSYQETQYFGPGTRLLVL.

This clonotype appeared a few times. This rearrangement joins TRBV3-1 to TRBJ2-6; no firm D call. CDR3 length equals 22 residues. Germline values: CDR1 LGHDT, CDR2 YNNKEL (reference sequence). Trimming removed 0 bases at V and 0 bases at J, with 24 bases between. For the CDR3, the DNA is TGTGCCAGCAGCCAAGAAATTCCTCTGGAGTATCTCAAGGACTCTGGGGCCAACGTCCTGACTTTC. This gives the protein CASSQEIPLEYLKDSGANVLTF.

Comments on this clonotype: A clone one base away is much larger, so this may be a read error. The CDR3 bases are TGTGCCAGCAGCTCCACAGGGGGCTACACCGGGGAGCTGTTTTTT. Protein sequence: CASSSTGGYTGELFF. J is TRBJ2-2 and V is TRBV11-2; 9 bases line up with TRBD1. The germline V gene encodes CDR1 SGHAT and CDR2 FQNNGV. V shed 4 bases and J 3 bases; nucleotides not matched to a gene: 3. The CDR3 extends over 15 amino acids. Drawing the rest from reference TRBV11-2 and TRBJ2-2, the complete variable domain is EAGVAQSPRYKIIEKRQSVAFWCNPISGHATLYWYQQILGQGPKLLIQFQNNGVVDDSQLPKDRFSAERLKGVDSTLKIQPAKLEDSAVYLCASSSTGGYTGELFFGEGSRLTVL.

Many counts were recorded for this clonotype. This chain joins TRBV11-1 and TRBJ2-7; TRBD1 might be the D (6 bases). Germline V lookup: CDR1 SGHAT, CDR2 FQDESV (reference sequence). V lost 2 bases and J lost 1, with 9 bases in between. This CDR3 is built from 14 residues. The CDR3 DNA is TGTGCCAGCAGCTTACAACAGGGTTCCTACGAGCAGTACTTC. Encoded protein: CASSLQQGSYEQYF.

This clonotype appeared many times. The V and J genes are TRBV11-2 and TRBJ2-7; weak D call: TRBD2 (6 bases). Germline V gene sequence: CDR1 SGHAT, CDR2 FQNNGV. The V end was cut by 5 bases, the J end by 6 bases, with 11 bases between. The CDR3 extends over 12 amino acids. The CDR3 DNA reads as TGTGCCAGCAGCATTTCGCGGGGCGAGCAGTACTTC. It codes for CASSISRGEQYF.

In this sample, this clonotype turned up once. This may come from a read error, since a much larger clone is one base off. This rearrangement joins TRBV28 to TRBJ2-6; TRBD1 matches at 7 bases. Looked up from germline, CDR1 is MDHEN and CDR2 is SYDVKM. The CDR3 covers 17 residues. This CDR3 reads CASSFMRQGSGANILTF. The CDR3 region has the DNA TGTGCCAGCAGTTTCATGAGACAGGGATCTGGGGCCAACATCCTGACTTTC.